This T cell receptor beta chain was captured by sequencing in a study of blood T cell repertoires in COVID-19. Study details: Whether acute or convalescent, the COVID-19 samples came from the United States, Italy and Spain.

Libraries were prepared by immunoSEQ multiplex PCR; TCRdb keeps only in-frame clonotypes and omits some of them. The table records roughly 190,000 clones, roughly 87% of them present only once. Patients from Seattle were sampled longitudinally, starting during active infection. CDR3 size: 15 residues. Trimming cost V 6 bases and J 0 bases, with 14 bases left between them. Looked up from germline, CDR1 is MDHEN and CDR2 is SYDVKM. Sequencing input: peripheral blood. The V call is TRBV28, the J call TRBJ1-1; maybe TRBD1 (6 bases). This TCR derives from a woman in her fifties or sixties with COVID-19, enrolled during active disease. CDR3 in DNA: TGTGCCAGCAGCGTGGTGGGGGCTTTGAACACTGAAGCTTTCTTT. Translating gives CASSVVGALNTEAFF. The complete variable domain, with remaining parts taken from reference TRBV28 and TRBJ1-1, reads DVKVTQSSRYLVKRTGEKVFLECVQDMDHENMFWYRQDPGLGLRLIYFSYDVKMKEKGDIPEGYSVSREKKERFSLILESASTNQTSMYLCASSVVGALNTEAFFGQGTRLTVV.